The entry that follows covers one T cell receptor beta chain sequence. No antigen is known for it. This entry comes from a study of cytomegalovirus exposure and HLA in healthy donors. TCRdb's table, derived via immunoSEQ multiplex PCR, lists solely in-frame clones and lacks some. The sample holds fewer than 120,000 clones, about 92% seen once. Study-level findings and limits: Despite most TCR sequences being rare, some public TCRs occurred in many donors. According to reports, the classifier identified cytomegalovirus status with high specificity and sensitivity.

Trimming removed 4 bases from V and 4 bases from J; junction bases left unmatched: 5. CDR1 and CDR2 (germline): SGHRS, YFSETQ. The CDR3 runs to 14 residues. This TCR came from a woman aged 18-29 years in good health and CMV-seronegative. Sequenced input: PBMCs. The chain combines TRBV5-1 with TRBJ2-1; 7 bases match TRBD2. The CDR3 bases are TGCGCCAGCAGCCCGGGAGGCCATTACAATGAGCAGTTCTTC. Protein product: CASSPGGHYNEQFF.